This T cell receptor (beta chain) was recovered during a study of immune evolution from preneoplasia to lung adenocarcinoma. Libraries were prepared by immunoSEQ multiplex PCR; TCRdb keeps only in-frame clonotypes and omits some of them. This sample has some 8,200 clones, with 82% found just once. This CDR3 has 14 amino acids. Trimming removed 2 bases at V and 3 bases at J, with 10 bases between. This clonotype originated in a person aged 70 to 79 with lung adenocarcinoma. J is TRBJ2-5 and V is TRBV23-1; tentative D call: TRBD1 (5 bases). TRBV23-1 is marked as an open reading frame, function uncertain. The specimen sequenced was FFPE minimally invasive lung adenocarcinoma tissue. The CDR3 DNA reads as TGCGCCAGCAGTCAACCTAGGGGCGAAGAGACCCAGTACTTC. Its protein product is CASSQPRGEETQYF.